Shown below are 27 T cell receptor beta chains from a single sample sequenced in a study of shared clonotypes between healthy human individuals. This table comes from immunoSEQ multiplex PCR, and its TCRdb copy is limited to in-frame clones, with some not included. This table holds about 590,000 clones, just under 97% found once. Naive CD8 cells, CD45RO-negative and positively selected for CCR7, excluded terminally differentiated effector memory CD45RA+ cells. Sample: naive CD8+ T cells sorted from blood. These receptors came from a woman between 25 and 40 years old in good health.

The chain has TRBV6-5 and TRBJ1-2; D is undetermined. The CDR3 totals 14 residues. CDR1 is MNHEY and CDR2 is SVGAGI in the germline V gene. The V and J ends lost 0 bases and 4 bases respectively, with 9 bases between them. The CDR3 here is CASSYSRQAYGYTF. DNA for the CDR3: TGTGCCAGCAGTTACTCCCGGCAGGCCTATGGCTACACCTTC.

This clone was seen a single time. The chain links TRBV4-1 to TRBJ1-4, with D tentatively TRBD1 (5 bases). Germline assignment: CDR1 MGHRA and CDR2 YSYEKL. V was clipped by 1 base and J by 7 bases, with 13 bases between them. This CDR3 comprises 15 residues. CDR3 bases: TGCGCCAGCAGCCAAGTCGGAGGGGAAGGTGAAAAACTGTTTTTT. Translated, it gives CASSQVGGEGEKLFF.

This chain connects TRBV7-2 to TRBJ2-7, with 9 bases fitting TRBD1. The CDR3 covers 14 residues. CDR1 SGHTA and CDR2 FQGNSA come from the germline V gene. V lost 5 bases and J lost 2; bases outside the gene matches: 4. The CDR3 nucleotides read TGTGCCAGCAGCCTCGGGACAGGGCCCTACGAGCAGTACTTC. It translates to CASSLGTGPYEQYF.

Here the CDR3 reads CASSQELTGQPQHF. The CDR3 DNA is TGTGCCAGCAGCCAAGAACTCACCGGTCAGCCCCAGCATTTT. The chain joins TRBV4-2 to TRBJ1-5, with unresolved D. CDR3 length: 14 amino acids. Germline CDR1 and CDR2: LGHNA and YNFKEQ. V lost 0 bases and J lost 6, with 9 bases in between.

The chain combines TRBV11-2 with TRBJ2-7; D might be TRBD1 (5 bases). There are 15 residues in the CDR3. CDR1 and CDR2 (germline): SGHAT, FQNNGV. V dropped 5 bases and J dropped 3 bases, with 17 bases sitting between them. The CDR3 here is CASSAQERRGYEQYF. CDR3 DNA: TGTGCCAGCAGCGCACAGGAAAGGAGAGGCTACGAGCAGTACTTC.

The V call is TRBV28, the J call TRBJ1-5, with a possible D match to TRBD1 (6 bases). The CDR3 is 14 amino acids. Trimming removed 6 bases at V and 4 bases at J, with 13 bases between. Germline CDR1 reads MDHEN; CDR2 reads SYDVKM. The CDR3, as DNA: TGTGCCAGCAGGAAGGGGGGCTGGAATCAGCCCCAGCATTTT. As protein: CASRKGGWNQPQHF.

V gene TRBV4-1 combines with J gene TRBJ1-5, with TRBD1 matching over 8 bases. The CDR3 is 15 amino acids. V was pared by 3 bases and J by 7 bases, with 8 bases of the junction left unmatched. CDR1 and CDR2 (germline): MGHRA, YSYEKL. DNA of the CDR3: TGCGCCAGCAGCCATCCCGGACAGGGAAAGCAGCCCCAGCATTTT. This sequence encodes CASSHPGQGKQPQHF.

V is TRBV28 and J is TRBJ1-5; 7 bases align to TRBD1. Per the germline V gene, CDR1 is MDHEN and CDR2 is SYDVKM. V was clipped by 9 bases and J by 3 bases; unmatched bases: 8. The CDR3 loop spans 14 amino acids. The CDR3 coding sequence is TGTGCCAGTGAGACAGGGCCGATCAATCAGCCCCAGCATTTT. Its protein product is CASETGPINQPQHF.

The CDR3 DNA follows: TGCGCCAGCAGCCAAGGATCTAGCGACACAGATACGCAGTATTTT. Translating it yields CASSQGSSDTDTQYF. The chain couples TRBV4-1 to TRBJ2-3; maybe TRBD2 (6 bases). V shed 1 base and J shed 2 bases, with 10 bases lying between them. Germline V lookup: CDR1 MGHRA, CDR2 YSYEKL. This CDR3 contains 15 residues.

The chain recombines TRBV28 with TRBJ2-5; tentatively, D is TRBD2 (6 bases). The V end was cut by 5 bases, the J end by 5 bases, with 15 bases between. Per the germline V gene, CDR1 is MDHEN and CDR2 is SYDVKM. This CDR3 spans 14 amino acids. For the CDR3, the DNA is TGTGCCAGCAGTCTTACCGGGAGAGGGGAGACCCAGTACTTC. Amino acid sequence: CASSLTGRGETQYF.

The rearrangement joins TRBV11-2 to TRBJ2-5; no definite D call. V was cut by 1 base and J by 6 bases, with 15 bases left in between. This CDR3 contains 15 residues. Germline loops: CDR1 SGHAT, CDR2 FQNNGV. Written as DNA, the CDR3 is TGTGCCAGCAGCTTAGTTCGCGGTGGGGAAAAGACCCAGTACTTC. This encodes CASSLVRGGEKTQYF.

The chain uses TRBV4-1 and TRBJ2-7; D call uncertain. CDR3 size: 15 residues. V lost 0 bases to trimming and J lost 0 bases, with 9 bases between them. Germline V CDR1 and CDR2: MGHRA, YSYEKL. CDR3 loop: CASSQDLSSSYEQYF. The CDR3 nucleotides read TGCGCCAGCAGCCAAGACCTCAGTAGCTCCTACGAGCAGTACTTC.

The rearrangement links TRBV7-9 to TRBJ2-7, with D unresolved. This CDR3 spans 15 amino acids. CDR1 is SEHNR and CDR2 is FQNEAQ in the germline V gene (reference sequence). Trimming pared 3 bases from V and 0 bases from J, leaving 12 bases between. Written as DNA, the CDR3 is TGTGCCAGCAGCTTTCCCACTTCTGCCTCCTACGAGCAGTACTTC. Residues: CASSFPTSASYEQYF. The whole variable domain, remainder taken from reference TRBV7-9 and TRBJ2-7, is DTGVSQNPRHKITKRGQNVTFRCDPISEHNRLYWYRQTLGQGPEFLTYFQNEAQLEKSRLLSDRFSAERPKGSFSTLEIQRTEQGDSAMYLCASSFPTSASYEQYFGPGTRLTVT.

A remark on this clone: The sample holds other DNA sequences that translate to the same CDR3. The chain has TRBV4-1 and TRBJ2-7, with D possibly TRBD2 on 6 matching bases. The CDR3 is 14 amino acids. V was cut by 4 bases and J by 5 bases, with 15 bases left in between. Germline-derived CDR1 and CDR2 are MGHRA and YSYEKL. The CDR3 sequence: CASSPAGGNNEQYF. DNA of the CDR3: TGCGCCAGCAGCCCCGCCGGGGGAAACAACGAGCAGTACTTC.

The chain employs TRBV7-3 and TRBJ2-1; either TRBD1 or TRBD2 may supply D (7 bases each). The V and J ends lost 1 base and 6 bases respectively, with 22 bases between them. CDR1 is SGHTA, CDR2 FQGTGA, per germline. CDR3 length: 18 residues. The CDR3, as DNA: TGTGCCAGCAGCTTAAAGGCCGTCGACAGGGAGGGGCTCAATGAGCAGTTCTTC. Its protein is CASSLKAVDREGLNEQFF. Drawing the rest from reference TRBV7-3 and TRBJ2-1, the complete variable domain is GAGVSQTPSNKVTEKGKYVELRCDPISGHTALYWYRQSLGQGPEFLIYFQGTGAADDSGLPNDRFFAVRPEGSVSTLKIQRTERGDSAVYLCASSLKAVDREGLNEQFFGPGTRLTVL.

The chain recombines TRBV29-1 with TRBJ2-2; TRBD1 agrees at 9 bases. V dropped 2 bases and J dropped 4; count of bases not matched to a gene: 2. Germline V gene data show CDR1 as SQVTM and CDR2 as ANQGSEA. This CDR3 has 14 amino acids. The CDR3 sequence is CSVETTGGTGELFF. CDR3 nucleotides: TGCAGCGTTGAAACGACAGGGGGCACCGGGGAGCTGTTTTTT.

This rearrangement joins TRBV19 to TRBJ1-5, with a tentative D call TRBD1 (6 bases). V gave up 5 bases and J gave up 5 bases, with 13 bases separating them. Germline CDR1 reads LNHDA; CDR2 reads SQIVND (reference sequence). The CDR3 extends over 14 amino acids. The CDR3 spells CASSPGGPDQPQHF. Here the CDR3 DNA reads TGTGCCAGTAGTCCCGGGGGGCCTGATCAGCCCCAGCATTTT.

This clone came up once. This chain uses TRBV28 with TRBJ2-1; possibly TRBD1 for D (5 bases). The germline CDR1 and CDR2 sequences are MDHEN and SYDVKM. The germline V and J ends were trimmed by 9 bases and 0 bases, with 12 bases remaining between them. The CDR3 is 14 amino acids. CDR3 residues: CASVTGSSYNEQFF. The CDR3 bases are TGTGCCAGTGTCACAGGCAGCTCCTACAATGAGCAGTTCTTC.

The chain is built from TRBV5-6 and TRBJ2-1; the D gene is possibly TRBD2 (6 bases). The CDR3 spans 15 residues. V dropped 1 base and J dropped 4 bases, with 12 bases sitting between them. In germline, CDR1 is SGHDT, CDR2 YYEEEE. CDR3 in DNA: TGTGCCAGCAGCTTGTACGGCGGGAATTACAATGAGCAGTTCTTC. This encodes CASSLYGGNYNEQFF.

The chain links TRBV4-1 to TRBJ2-7; D is ambiguous. Germline assignment: CDR1 MGHRA and CDR2 YSYEKL. The CDR3 spans 15 residues. Deletions cut 0 bases from V and 2 bases from J, with 11 bases between. For the CDR3, the DNA is TGCGCCAGCAGCCAAGAAGGGCTTTATCCCTACGAGCAGTACTTC. This gives the protein CASSQEGLYPYEQYF.

The chain joins TRBV5-6 to TRBJ2-4; TRBD2 aligns across 7 bases. The CDR3 is made up of 13 amino acids. Losses at the gene ends were 0 bases for V and 15 bases for J; bases not matched to a gene: 9. CDR1 and CDR2 from the germline V gene are SGHDT and YYEEEE. Written as DNA, the CDR3 is TGTGCCAGCAGCTTGGGGTCCGGGACTACGGCGTACTTC. Its translation: CASSLGSGTTAYF.

Only one count was recorded for this clone. The genes are TRBV29-1 and TRBJ1-2; 9 nucleotides match TRBD1. V dropped 2 bases and J dropped 2; count of bases not matched to a gene: 15. CDR3 length equals 18 residues. The germline V gene encodes CDR1 SQVTM and CDR2 ANQGSEA. In nucleotides, the CDR3 is TGCAGCGTTGAAACGTTTACAGGGGGCGCAGGGCCCAACTATGGCTACACCTTC. Its protein product is CSVETFTGGAGPNYGYTF.

The chain couples TRBV6-1 to TRBJ1-2; D is ambiguous. V lost 3 bases and J lost 5, with 7 bases in between. This CDR3 has 12 residues. In germline, CDR1 is MNHNS, CDR2 SASEGT. In DNA form, the CDR3 reads TGTGCCAGCAGTGAGCATGAATATGGCTACACCTTC. The encoded protein is CASSEHEYGYTF.

The chain recombines TRBV10-3 with TRBJ2-1; no clear D. V was trimmed by 0 bases and J by 9 bases, leaving 6 bases between them. This CDR3 is built from 12 residues. Germline CDR1 ENHRY, CDR2 SYGVKD. CDR3 amino acids: CAISESTPEQFF. The CDR3 DNA follows: TGTGCCATCAGTGAGTCGACCCCTGAGCAGTTCTTC.

The CDR3 sequence is CASSYSTAGANEQFF. DNA for the CDR3: TGTGCCAGCAGTTACAGTACAGCGGGAGCCAATGAGCAGTTCTTC. The chain is built from TRBV6-5 and TRBJ2-1; 8 bases line up with TRBD2. V shed 2 bases, J shed 6 bases, and the junction held 6 bases outside the gene matches. The CDR3 spans 15 residues. From germline, CDR1 is MNHEY and CDR2 SVGAGI.

The chain links TRBV5-4 to TRBJ1-2, with 7 bases aligning to TRBD1. V lost 2 bases, J lost 6 bases, and 7 bases stayed unmatched. Germline CDR1 reads SGHNT; CDR2 reads YYREEE (reference sequence). This CDR3 is built from 14 residues. The CDR3 spells CASSFAGGSHGYTF. The CDR3 nucleotides read TGTGCCAGCAGCTTTGCAGGGGGGAGTCATGGCTACACCTTC.

V is TRBV28 and J is TRBJ1-2; D perhaps matches TRBD1 (5 bases). Germline CDR1 is MDHEN and CDR2 is SYDVKM. With 2 bases removed from V and 6 bases from J, the gap between germline ends came to 10 bases. The CDR3 totals 13 residues. This CDR3 is CASSLGGRDGYTF. The CDR3 nucleotides read TGTGCCAGCAGTTTAGGGGGTAGGGATGGCTACACCTTC.